This is a list of T cell receptor beta chains from one sample in a study of blood T cell repertoires in COVID-19. Generated by immunoSEQ multiplex PCR, the TCRdb table keeps only in-frame clones and is missing some. The table has around 58,000 clones, 75% to 90% seen once; the top ten hold approximately 5.7%. Sequencing used peripheral blood. The receptors shown here come from a human donor in a cohort sampled during active COVID-19. Both conserved end residues are part of each CDR3. The D gene is left open where the match is weak. Expanded clones are given a class, and other clones once, few, many or no size at all.

size	V	length	D	J	DNA	CDR3
-	TRBV7-9	13	TRBD1	TRBJ1-1	TGTGCCAGCAGCTTGACAGGGGCCACTGAAGCTTTCTTT	CASSLTGATEAFF
medium-sized	TRBV9	16	-	TRBJ1-3	TGTGCCAGCAGCCCCGGACAGCTCAGCTCTGGAAACACCATATATTTT	CASSPGQLSSGNTIYF
-	TRBV29-1	13	-	TRBJ1-2	TGCAGCGTTGAAGATCCGGGGGGCTATGGCTACACCTTC	CSVEDPGGYGYTF
-	TRBV7-2	12	-	TRBJ1-1	TGTGCCCTAGCTTATGGGGGGAAAGTAGCTTTCTTT	CALAYGGKVAFF
-	TRBV7-2	16	-	TRBJ1-2	TGTGCCAGCAGCTTTTTGCGGGGACCCGCTAACTATGGCTACACCTTC	CASSFLRGPANYGYTF
-	TRBV6-2/TRBV6-3	18	TRBD2	TRBJ2-1	TGTGCCAGCACCCCCTGGTGGGGAGCGGGGGGCGTTTCGGGTGAGCAGTTCTTC	CASTPWWGAGGVSGEQFF
-	TRBV6-2/TRBV6-3	14	TRBD1	TRBJ2-5	TGTGCCAGCAGCGAGACCAACAGGGGAGAGACCCAGTACTTC	CASSETNRGETQYF
-	TRBV7-7	14	-	TRBJ2-5	TGTGCCAGCAGCCCCCGAGGGCTTCAAGAGACCCAGTACTTC	CASSPRGLQETQYF
-	TRBV5-6	16	-	TRBJ2-3	TGTGCCAGCAGCTTGGACCCGGGGATTAGCACAGATACGCAGTATTTT	CASSLDPGISTDTQYF
-	TRBV28	13	-	TRBJ1-1	TGTGCCAGCAATAGACAGAGACCCCCTGAAGCTTTCTTT	CASNRQRPPEAFF
-	TRBV5-4	15	TRBD1	TRBJ1-2	TGTGCCAGCAGCTTGCTTCACAGGGGGCGCTATGGCTACACCTTC	CASSLLHRGRYGYTF
-	TRBV5-1	14	-	TRBJ1-6	TGCGCCAGCAGTCCCCAGGGATGGAATTCACCCCTCCACTTT	CASSPQGWNSPLHF
-	TRBV25-1	15	-	TRBJ1-3	TGTGCCAGCAGTGAAGACAGCTTCTCTGGAAACACCATATATTTT	CASSEDSFSGNTIYF
-	TRBV5-1	14	-	TRBJ1-6	TGCGCCAGCAGCCCGCCTTCCGAAGGGGCCACCCTCCACTTT	CASSPPSEGATLHF
-	TRBV4-3	13	-	TRBJ2-3	TGCGCCAGCAGCCAACGAAGCGAGGATACGCAGTATTTT	CASSQRSEDTQYF
-	TRBV9	14	TRBD1	TRBJ2-7	TGTGCCAGCAGCCCGACAGGGGGCTCGGTAGAGCAGTACTTC	CASSPTGGSVEQYF
once	TRBV5-1	13	TRBD1	TRBJ1-2	TGCGCCAGCAGCTTTCAGGGGGCGGCTGGCTACACCTTC	CASSFQGAAGYTF
-	TRBV7-3	15	-	TRBJ1-1	TGTGCCAGCAGCTTTCAGGGAGGGATGAACACTGAAGCTTTCTTT	CASSFQGGMNTEAFF
-	TRBV18	16	-	TRBJ1-3	TGTGCCAGCTCACCAGGTGTGGGGAACAGCGGAGACACCATATATTTT	CASSPGVGNSGDTIYF
-	TRBV3-1/TRBV3-2	17	TRBD1	TRBJ1-4	TGTGCCAGCAGCCGCGGGACAGGGGGAAGGGGAAGGGAAAAACTGTTTTTT	CASSRGTGGRGREKLFF
-	TRBV28	13	-	TRBJ2-3	TGTGCCAGCAGGTCAGGGGGCACAGATACGCAGTATTTT	CASRSGGTDTQYF
-	TRBV6-5	15	TRBD1	TRBJ1-5	TGTGCCAGCAGCCAGGGCGGGACAGGGTATCAGCCCCAGCATTTT	CASSQGGTGYQPQHF
-	TRBV28	21	TRBD1	TRBJ2-2	TGTGCCAGCAGTTTTGACGAAAATGGGACAGGGAAGTTTGCAAGCACCGGGGAGCTGTTTTTT	CASSFDENGTGKFASTGELFF
-	TRBV7-2	13	-	TRBJ1-1	TGTGCCAGCAGCTCGGGTCTAAACACTGAAGCTTTCTTT	CASSSGLNTEAFF
-	TRBV5-4	16	TRBD2	TRBJ2-3	TGTGCCAGCAGCCAGGGACTAGCGGGTGTGTCAGCTACGCAGTATTTT	CASSQGLAGVSATQYF
-	TRBV12-2	19	-	TRBJ1-4	TGTGCAAGTCGCTCCTGGGGTAGGACCGGGACAGGGGGTAATGAAAAACTGTTTTTT	CASRSWGRTGTGGNEKLFF
-	TRBV21-1	13	-	TRBJ1-5	TGTGCCAACGCGATCACTTCAAATCAGCCCCAGCATTTT	CANAITSNQPQHF
-	TRBV19	11	TRBD2	TRBJ2-7	TGTGCCAGTGGGGGGGGATACGAGCAGTACTTC	CASGGGYEQYF
few	TRBV19	15	TRBD2	TRBJ2-2	TGTGCCAGTAGTTTTAGCGGGGGCCCCACCGGGGAGCTGTTTTTT	CASSFSGGPTGELFF
-	TRBV9	16	TRBD2	TRBJ2-1	TGTGCCAGCAGCGATCCTAGCGGGGGGATCTACAATGAGCAGTTCTTC	CASSDPSGGIYNEQFF
-	TRBV7-2	16	TRBD2	TRBJ2-7	TGTGCCAGCAGCTTAGCCGTAACTAGCGGGGCCCACGAGCAGTACTTC	CASSLAVTSGAHEQYF
-	TRBV7-2	12	TRBD2	TRBJ2-3	TGTGCCAGCAGCTACCCTAGCGGGGGGCAGTATTTT	CASSYPSGGQYF
-	TRBV11-3	14	-	TRBJ1-6	TGTGCCAGCAGCCTCGGACAGAGTGGTTCACCCCTCCACTTT	CASSLGQSGSPLHF
once	TRBV6-5	12	-	TRBJ1-5	TGTGCCAGCAGTCGGGGAGATCAGCCCCAGCATTTT	CASSRGDQPQHF
-	TRBV3-1/TRBV3-2	12	-	TRBJ2-7	TGTGCCAGCAGCCAATACAGGGACGAGCAGTACTTC	CASSQYRDEQYF
-	TRBV5-1	15	-	TRBJ2-3	TGCGCCAGCAGCCAGCGACAGGACCCCACAGATACGCAGTATTTT	CASSQRQDPTDTQYF
-	TRBV5-1	13	-	TRBJ1-3	TGCGCCAGCAGCTTGTTCTTGGGAAACACCATATATTTT	CASSLFLGNTIYF
-	TRBV2	15	TRBD2	TRBJ2-5	TGTGCCAGCAGTGCCCAGACCGGGACTAGCGGGGGGCTGTACTTC	CASSAQTGTSGGLYF
-	TRBV18	14	-	TRBJ2-5	TGTGCCAGCTCACCAATCGGGCAGGGAGAGACCCAGTACTTC	CASSPIGQGETQYF
-	TRBV5-4	16	TRBD2	TRBJ2-3	TGTGCCAGCAGCCCACCTCGCGGGGGGGGCACAGATACGCAGTATTTT	CASSPPRGGGTDTQYF
-	TRBV28	16	-	TRBJ1-4	TGTGCCAGCAGTTTAGGGGGGGTCGTCACTAATGAAAAACTGTTTTTT	CASSLGGVVTNEKLFF
few	TRBV7-9	15	TRBD1	TRBJ1-6	TGTGCCAGCAGCCTACAGGGGGCTAATAATTCACCCCTCCACTTT	CASSLQGANNSPLHF
-	TRBV4-1	15	TRBD2	TRBJ2-7	TGCGCCAGCAGCGATACTAGCGGGGGGACCTACGAGCAGTACTTC	CASSDTSGGTYEQYF
-	TRBV30	13	-	TRBJ1-5	TGTGCCTGGAGTAGAACAGGGCTGGAGCCCCAGCATTTT	CAWSRTGLEPQHF
-	TRBV5-4	15	-	TRBJ2-1	TGTGCCAGCAGCGTTGGACTGTCGGCCTACAATGAGCAGTTCTTC	CASSVGLSAYNEQFF
once	TRBV4-1	15	TRBD1	TRBJ2-5	TGCGCCAGCAGCCAAGCGACAGGGTTTCAAGAGACCCAGTACTTC	CASSQATGFQETQYF
-	TRBV6-5	13	-	TRBJ2-3	TGTGCCAGCAGTAGGCTAGTAGGTCTTTCGCAGTATTTT	CASSRLVGLSQYF
-	TRBV5-1	16	TRBD1	TRBJ2-2	TGCGCCAGCAGCCCGGGACAGGATCTTAACACCGGGGAGCTGTTTTTT	CASSPGQDLNTGELFF
-	TRBV7-8	15	-	TRBJ1-5	TGTGCCAGCAGCTTAGGCAGAAATAGCAATCAGCCCCAGCATTTT	CASSLGRNSNQPQHF